This T cell receptor (beta chain) was obtained from a study of graft-versus-host responses after intestinal transplantation. Study-level information: Isolated intestinal, liver-intestinal, or multivisceral transplants had been given to the recipients.

Here immunoSEQ multiplex PCR was the method, and the copy in TCRdb shows in-frame clones only, minus some. The sample has around 25,000 clones, less than 85% seen once. This clone was found a few times. V lost 2 bases to trimming and J lost 2 bases, with 4 bases between them. The CDR3 spans 13 residues. From germline, CDR1 is SGHAT and CDR2 FQNNGV. The receptor was derived from a human patient who received an intestinal transplant, so some T cells may come from the graft donor. The gene calls are TRBV11-2 and TRBJ1-5; D gene uncertain. Source: PBMCs, taken approximately four weeks after intestinal transplant. CDR3 sequence: CASSLQGNQPQHF. CDR3 bases: TGTGCCAGCAGCTTACAGGGCAATCAGCCCCAGCATTTT.